This T cell receptor beta chain was sequenced for a study of T cell responses to AZD1222 COVID-19 vaccine. The data were produced by immunoSEQ multiplex PCR, yet TCRdb's version contains in-frame clones alone and is incomplete. Among 75,000 to 95,000 clones listed, roughly 84% were seen once. Germline CDR1 LNHDA, CDR2 SQIVND (reference sequence). This CDR3 region has 15 residues. J gave up 4 bases and V 7 bases, and 9 bases lay outside the gene matches. This sample comprised peripheral blood, obtained on day 0 of AZD1222 vaccination. This receptor was obtained from an adult in good health. V gene TRBV19 combines with J gene TRBJ1-2; 10 bases fit TRBD1. CDR3 sequence: CASNLRDRGIYGYTF. The CDR3 nucleotides read TGTGCCAGTAACCTCCGGGACAGGGGTATCTATGGCTACACCTTC.